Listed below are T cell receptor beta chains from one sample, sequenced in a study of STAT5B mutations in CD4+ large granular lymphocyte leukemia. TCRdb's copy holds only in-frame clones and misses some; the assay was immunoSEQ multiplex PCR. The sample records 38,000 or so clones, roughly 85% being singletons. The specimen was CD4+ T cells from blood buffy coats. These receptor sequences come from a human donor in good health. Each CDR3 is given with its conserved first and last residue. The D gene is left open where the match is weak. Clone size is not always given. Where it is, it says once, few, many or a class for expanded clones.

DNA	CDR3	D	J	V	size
TGTGCCAGCAGCTTGGAGGCGCATAATGAAAAACTGTTTTTT	CASSLEAHNEKLFF	-	TRBJ1-4	TRBV5-8	-
TGTGCCAGCAGCTTGGCGTTAGCGGGAGCGGAGAACATTCAGTACTTC	CASSLALAGAENIQYF	TRBD2	TRBJ2-4	TRBV11-3	-
TGCGCCAGCAGCTTGGGCGGGTGGGACTATGGCTACACCTTC	CASSLGGWDYGYTF	-	TRBJ1-2	TRBV5-1	-
TGCGCCAGCAGCCAAACAGGGCAGGGATATTCACCCCTCCACTTT	CASSQTGQGYSPLHF	-	TRBJ1-6	TRBV4-1	-
TGTGCCAGCAGCTTGGATTTTGGACGGGGCAGCTATTCCTACGAGCAGTACTTC	CASSLDFGRGSYSYEQYF	-	TRBJ2-7	TRBV5-8	-
TGTGCCAGCAGTCGGGACAGAGAAGCTTTCTTT	CASSRDREAFF	TRBD1	TRBJ1-1	TRBV6-1	-
TGCGCCAGCAGCTTGGAACACGTTGGGACCCAGTACTTC	CASSLEHVGTQYF	-	TRBJ2-5	TRBV5-1	-
TGTGCCAGCAGTTCCCAAGCCGGGGGGAATTCACCCCTCCACTTT	CASSSQAGGNSPLHF	-	TRBJ1-6	TRBV6-6	-
TGTGCCAGCAGTTACTCAGGGACACCCCAGAAGGGGCAGTTCTTC	CASSYSGTPQKGQFF	-	TRBJ2-1	TRBV6-5	-
TGTGCGGGGGGTGCGATCAGGGGTTCACCCCTCCACTTT	CAGGAIRGSPLHF	-	TRBJ1-6	TRBV28	-
TGTGCCAGCTCACTAGGGACAGGAACCCAGCCCCAGCATTTT	CASSLGTGTQPQHF	TRBD1	TRBJ1-5	TRBV18	-
TGTGCCAGTAATGGGGCGGTAGACTCCTACGAGCAGTACTTC	CASNGAVDSYEQYF	-	TRBJ2-7	TRBV19	-
TGTGCCAGCAGCACCCGGGAGGGCGAGGACTATGGCTACACCTTC	CASSTREGEDYGYTF	-	TRBJ1-2	TRBV5-4	once
TGTGCCAGCAGCCGTCCTACCTTGCGGGATGGCTACACCTTC	CASSRPTLRDGYTF	-	TRBJ1-2	TRBV6-6	-
TGTGCCAGTAGTCCCGGACAGGGGGTTCTTTTCGCCGGGGAGCTGTTTTTT	CASSPGQGVLFAGELFF	TRBD1	TRBJ2-2	TRBV19	-
TGTGCCAGCAGTTACTCGAGGGACAGGGGGAATGGCTACACCTTC	CASSYSRDRGNGYTF	TRBD1	TRBJ1-2	TRBV6-5	-
TGTGCCAGCAGCTTGAGAGGGAAGGTTGTGGCTGAAGCTTTCTTT	CASSLRGKVVAEAFF	-	TRBJ1-1	TRBV5-8	-
TGTGCTAGTGGTTTGGGCGCGTCGACTGGCCAAGAGACCCAGTACTTC	CASGLGASTGQETQYF	-	TRBJ2-5	TRBV12-5	once
TGTGCCAGCAGCGCCGGACAGGGGCCCTACGAGCAGTACTTC	CASSAGQGPYEQYF	TRBD1	TRBJ2-7	TRBV9	-
TGTGCCAGCTCATCGATGGACAGGGGGCACGGCTACACCTTC	CASSSMDRGHGYTF	TRBD1	TRBJ1-2	TRBV18	-
TGTGCCAGCCAAAAACAGGAGGCCTATAATTCACCCCTCCACTTT	CASQKQEAYNSPLHF	-	TRBJ1-6	TRBV9	-
TGTGCCAGCAGCTCCAGACTAGCGCCGACCGGGGAGCTGTTTTTT	CASSSRLAPTGELFF	TRBD2	TRBJ2-2	TRBV7-3	-
TGTGCCAGTTGCGACAGGCCCAAAAACATTCAGTACTTC	CASCDRPKNIQYF	-	TRBJ2-4	TRBV28	-
TGTGCCAGCTCTCAGGCGGGGGAACCTGGGGCCAACGTCCTGACTTTC	CASSQAGEPGANVLTF	TRBD2	TRBJ2-6	TRBV18	-
TGTGCCAGTAGTATAGATGGCGGGGGGACAGATACGCAGTATTTT	CASSIDGGGTDTQYF	TRBD2	TRBJ2-3	TRBV19	-
TGTGCCAGCAGCCAAAGGGCCGCGTGGAATGAGCAGTTCTTC	CASSQRAAWNEQFF	-	TRBJ2-1	TRBV21-1	-
TGTGCCAGCAGTCCCCGACAGGGGAGCGGTGAGCAGTTCTTC	CASSPRQGSGEQFF	TRBD1	TRBJ2-1	TRBV27	-
TGTGCCAGCAGTGGCGCTACAGGGGCCCGACGCTACGAGCAGTACTTC	CASSGATGARRYEQYF	TRBD1	TRBJ2-7	TRBV28	-
TGTGCTAGTGGTCCTCAGGGAGGGGCTACTGAAGCTTTCTTT	CASGPQGGATEAFF	-	TRBJ1-1	TRBV12-5	-
TGCGCCAGCAGCCGCGGGACAAGTTCGTCTGGGGCCAACGTCCTGACTTTC	CASSRGTSSSGANVLTF	-	TRBJ2-6	TRBV5-1	once
TGTGCCAGCAGCTTAGTGGCTAGCCGAATTTCCTACAATGAGCAGTTCTTC	CASSLVASRISYNEQFF	-	TRBJ2-1	TRBV7-6	-
TGTGCCAGTAGTTGGGACCAGGGCTATGAGCAGTTCTTC	CASSWDQGYEQFF	-	TRBJ2-1	TRBV19	-
TGCGCCAGCAGCTCCCGCGGCATTTCTCGCGAGCAGTACTTC	CASSSRGISREQYF	-	TRBJ2-7	TRBV5-1	-
TGTGCCTGGAGTACCGTTAGCGGGGGAAAGTACTTC	CAWSTVSGGKYF	TRBD2	TRBJ2-5	TRBV30	-
TGCGCCAGCAGCCAAGACCTCACCGGAGGGGTTGCCGGGGAGCTGTTTTTT	CASSQDLTGGVAGELFF	-	TRBJ2-2	TRBV4-1	-
TGTGCCAGCAGATGGGGGGCAGGGCAAGGCTACACCTTC	CASRWGAGQGYTF	-	TRBJ1-2	TRBV6-5	-
TGTGCCAGCAGTTCCAGGACAGGGGGTTACCCAGATACGCAGTATTTT	CASSSRTGGYPDTQYF	TRBD1	TRBJ2-3	TRBV11-3	-
TGTGCCAGCAGCCCAAGGGGGGGCACTGAAGCTTTCTTT	CASSPRGGTEAFF	-	TRBJ1-1	TRBV7-3	few
TGTGCCAGCAGCTTAGCGCGGAAGGTGCCCTACGAGCAGTACTTC	CASSLARKVPYEQYF	-	TRBJ2-7	TRBV7-9	-
TGTGCCAGCAGCCAATACAGGGGGCAGGAAGAGACCCAGTACTTC	CASSQYRGQEETQYF	TRBD1	TRBJ2-5	TRBV5-4	-
TGTGCCAGCAGCCCCACAGGGGGCGTTCGGGAAGCTTTCTTT	CASSPTGGVREAFF	TRBD1	TRBJ1-1	TRBV25-1	-
TGTGCCAGCAGTGAATCGACAGGGGCAGATACGCAGTATTTT	CASSESTGADTQYF	TRBD1	TRBJ2-3	TRBV6-1	-
TGTGCCAGCGCCCTCCAGACAGGGAACACCGGGGAGCTGTTTTTT	CASALQTGNTGELFF	-	TRBJ2-2	TRBV6-1	-
TGTGCCAGTAGTCCGGGGCAGAACAATGAAAAACTGTTTTTT	CASSPGQNNEKLFF	-	TRBJ1-4	TRBV19	-
TGTGCCAGCTCACCACCGGTGTTAGGGTCGGGTGAGCAGTTCTTC	CASSPPVLGSGEQFF	-	TRBJ2-1	TRBV18	-
TGTGCCAGCAGCTTGAAGGGTCCCTACGAGCAGTACTTC	CASSLKGPYEQYF	-	TRBJ2-7	TRBV5-8	-